These 18 T cell receptor beta chains came from one sample sequenced in a study of blood T cell repertoires in COVID-19. Produced via immunoSEQ multiplex PCR; TCRdb's table is partial and in-frame only. The top ten clones hold approximately 0.5% of a sample with about 150,000 clones, 80% of them seen once. Sample: peripheral blood. The receptor set was obtained from a man between 60 and 75 years old with acute or convalescent COVID-19.

The V and J genes are TRBV6-5 and TRBJ2-1; 7 bases line up with TRBD2. Germline V gene lookup returns CDR1 MNHEY and CDR2 SVGAGI. Losses at the gene ends were 6 bases for V and 8 bases for J; bases not matched to a gene: 7. The CDR3 loop spans 13 amino acids. As DNA, the CDR3 is TGTGCCAGCAGCCGGGACTATCTCGATGAGCAGTTCTTC. As protein: CASSRDYLDEQFF.

Written as DNA, the CDR3 is TGTGCCAGCAGCGTAGAGGGGTCTTCTGGAAACACCATATATTTT. Protein product: CASSVEGSSGNTIYF. The chain combines TRBV9 with TRBJ1-3; a weak D match, TRBD1 (5 bases). The CDR3 is 15 amino acids. In germline, CDR1 is SGDLS, CDR2 YYNGEE. V dropped 0 bases and J dropped 1 base, with 8 bases sitting between them.

The genes are TRBV29-1 and TRBJ2-5; D is perhaps TRBD2 (7 bases). The CDR3 spans 13 residues. CDR1 SQVTM and CDR2 ANQGSEA come from the germline V gene. Trimming took off 4 bases at V and 10 bases at J, with 19 bases between the two ends. The CDR3 coding sequence is TGCAGCGTTGGGGGGCAGGGAGGGAGGAACCAGTACTTC. It yields the protein CSVGGQGGRNQYF. Complete variable domain (other parts from reference TRBV29-1 and TRBJ2-5): SAVISQKPSRDICQRGTSLTIQCQVDSQVTMMFWYRQQPGQSLTLIATANQGSEATYESGFVIDKFPISRPNLTFSTLTVSNMSPEDSSIYLCSVGGQGGRNQYFGPGTRLLVL.

The chain uses TRBV6-6 and TRBJ1-1, with D possibly TRBD1 on 5 matching bases. Per the germline V gene, CDR1 is MNHNY and CDR2 is SVGAGI (reference sequence). CDR3 size: 15 residues. The V and J ends lost 0 bases and 3 bases respectively, with 11 bases between them. CDR3 in DNA: TGTGCCAGCAGTTACTCGAACCTAGGGGACACTGAAGCTTTCTTT. It codes for CASSYSNLGDTEAFF.

This chain links TRBV5-1 with TRBJ1-2, with 11 bases matching TRBD1. CDR3 length equals 17 residues. Trimming removed 0 bases from V and 7 bases from J; junction bases left unmatched: 11. Germline assignment: CDR1 SGHRS and CDR2 YFSETQ. The CDR3 is CASSLEGRRTGGAGYTF. CDR3 in DNA: TGCGCCAGCAGCTTGGAAGGGCGACGGACAGGGGGCGCTGGCTACACCTTC.

The count of this clone is one. This chain joins TRBV19 and TRBJ1-6; 7 nucleotides line up with TRBD1. Germline values: CDR1 LNHDA, CDR2 SQIVND (reference sequence). V shed 4 bases, J shed 6 bases, and the junction held 6 bases outside the gene matches. CDR3 size: 15 residues. CDR3 nucleotides: TGTGCCAGTAGTACCCAACAGGGGCGTAATTCACCCCTCCACTTT. Protein product: CASSTQQGRNSPLHF. Full variable domain (remainder filled in from reference TRBV19 and TRBJ1-6): DGGITQSPKYLFRKEGQNVTLSCEQNLNHDAMYWYRQDPGQGLRLIYYSQIVNDFQKGDIAEGYSVSREKKESFPLTVTSAQKNPTAFYLCASSTQQGRNSPLHFGNGTRLTVT.

The chain has TRBV6-2 or TRBV6-3 and TRBJ2-1, with D tentatively TRBD2 (7 bases). The CDR3 runs 13 residues. Germline V gives CDR1 MNHEY, CDR2 SVGEGT. V lost 0 bases, J lost 15 bases, and 15 bases lay in between. CDR3 amino acids: CASSYSAGGGGFF. The CDR3 DNA reads TGTGCCAGCAGTTACTCCGCTGGGGGAGGGGGGTTCTTC.

The V gene is TRBV4-3, the J gene TRBJ1-4, with TRBD1 identical over 8 bases. The CDR3 contains 15 residues. Germline-derived CDR1 and CDR2 are LGHNA and YSLEER. The trim removed 1 base at V and 6 bases at J, leaving 4 bases unmatched. The DNA of the CDR3 is TGCGCCAGCAGCCAAGGGGACAGGCCGGATGAAAAACTGTTTTTT. This gives the protein CASSQGDRPDEKLFF.

The J gene is TRBJ2-5, the V gene TRBV2, with 12 bases identical to TRBD2. This CDR3 is built from 14 residues. After removal of 8 bases from V and 5 bases from J, the junction contained 6 bases not matched to a gene. Germline CDR1 reads SNHLY; CDR2 reads FYNNEI. The chain's CDR3 is CASLGLAGSETQYF. The DNA of the CDR3 is TGTGCCAGCCTCGGACTAGCGGGGTCGGAGACCCAGTACTTC. The full variable domain, its missing parts supplied by reference TRBV2 and TRBJ2-5, is EPEVTQTPSHQVTQMGQEVILRCVPISNHLYFYWYRQILGQKVEFLVSFYNNEISEKSEIFDDQFSVERPDGSNFTLKIRSTKLEDSAMYFCASLGLAGSETQYFGPGTRLLVL.

This clone was observed a handful of times. The V call is TRBV9, the J call TRBJ2-7; TRBD1 matches 7 bases. Germline CDR1 is SGDLS and CDR2 is YYNGEE. V lost 3 bases to trimming and J lost 2 bases; unmatched junction nucleotides: 5. CDR3 size: 14 residues. The DNA for the CDR3 is TGTGCCAGCAGCGCCTCCGGGACAGCCTACGAGCAGTACTTC. Amino acids: CASSASGTAYEQYF.

The DNA of the CDR3 is TGTGCCTGGAGTGTAGAGACAAATAAGCAGTACTTC. Amino acids: CAWSVETNKQYF. The chain carries TRBV30 and TRBJ2-7; D is ambiguous. Between the trimmed V and J ends, which lost 0 bases and 8 bases, there was a span of 11 bases. The germline CDR1 and CDR2 sequences are GTSNPN and SVGIG (reference sequence). The CDR3 length is 12 residues. The complete variable domain, with remaining parts taken from reference TRBV30 and TRBJ2-7, reads SQTIHQWPATLVQPVGSPLSLECTVEGTSNPNLYWYRQAAGRGLQLLFYSVGIGQISSEVPQNLSASRPQDRQFILSSKKLLLSDSGFYLCAWSVETNKQYFGPGTRLTVT.

This chain joins TRBV4-2 and TRBJ2-1, with 12 bases matching TRBD1. The germline V gene encodes CDR1 LGHNA and CDR2 YNFKEQ. With V trimmed by 1 base and J by 8 bases, 3 bases remained unmatched. The CDR3 length is 15 residues. CDR3 sequence: CASSQAGTGGDEQFF. The CDR3, as DNA: TGTGCCAGCAGCCAAGCCGGGACAGGGGGCGATGAGCAGTTCTTC.

CDR3 DNA sequence: TGTGCCAGCAGTGAAGCTAGCGGGGGGCGCAAGCAGTTCTTC. It yields the protein CASSEASGGRKQFF. The chain recombines TRBV2 with TRBJ2-1; 10 nucleotides match TRBD2. This CDR3 has 14 amino acids. V shed 0 bases, J shed 11 bases, and the junction held 4 bases outside the gene matches. Per the germline V gene, CDR1 is SNHLY and CDR2 is FYNNEI.

The V call is TRBV18, the J call TRBJ2-7, with D perhaps TRBD2 (5 bases). Germline CDR1 KGHSH, CDR2 LQKENI. This CDR3 is built from 16 residues. Deletions cut 3 bases from V and 7 bases from J, with 22 bases between. The CDR3, as DNA: TGTGCCAGCTCACCTAACGGCGGAGGAAGGGCTCAAGAGCAGTACTTC. Its translation is CASSPNGGGRAQEQYF.

This CDR3 reads CASSTPGTGGEKLFF. In DNA, the CDR3 is TGTGCCAGCAGCACCCCCGGGACAGGGGGCGAAAAACTGTTTTTT. The chain links TRBV28 to TRBJ1-4; 12 nucleotides line up with TRBD1. CDR1 is MDHEN and CDR2 is SYDVKM in the germline V gene. The V segment lost 6 bases and the J segment 8 bases; nucleotides outside the gene matches: 7. The CDR3 consists of 15 residues.

The CDR3 DNA reads as TGTGCCAGCAGTCCACAATCTCCTTTGAGCAATCAGCCCCAGCATTTT. Encoded protein: CASSPQSPLSNQPQHF. The chain combines TRBV27 with TRBJ1-5; the D is unclear. Trimming took 5 bases from V and 1 from J, leaving 15 bases between them. Germline loops: CDR1 MNHEY, CDR2 SMNVEV (reference sequence). The CDR3 totals 16 residues.

J is TRBJ1-1 and V is TRBV12-3 or TRBV12-4; no definite D call. CDR3 length: 13 amino acids. Trimming cost V 2 bases and J 6 bases, with 10 bases left between them. The CDR3 DNA follows: TGTGCCAGCAGTTTAACTGAGGCCGCTGAAGCTTTCTTT. It encodes CASSLTEAAEAFF.

CDR3 loop: CASSLTGTETYGYTF. Here the CDR3 DNA reads TGTGCCAGCAGCCTAACCGGGACAGAAACCTATGGCTACACCTTC. V gene TRBV6-6 combines with J gene TRBJ1-2; TRBD1 matches at 7 bases. J was trimmed by 4 bases and V by 6 bases; bases with no gene match: 11. CDR3 length: 15 residues. Germline V CDR1 and CDR2: MNHNY, SVGAGI (reference sequence).